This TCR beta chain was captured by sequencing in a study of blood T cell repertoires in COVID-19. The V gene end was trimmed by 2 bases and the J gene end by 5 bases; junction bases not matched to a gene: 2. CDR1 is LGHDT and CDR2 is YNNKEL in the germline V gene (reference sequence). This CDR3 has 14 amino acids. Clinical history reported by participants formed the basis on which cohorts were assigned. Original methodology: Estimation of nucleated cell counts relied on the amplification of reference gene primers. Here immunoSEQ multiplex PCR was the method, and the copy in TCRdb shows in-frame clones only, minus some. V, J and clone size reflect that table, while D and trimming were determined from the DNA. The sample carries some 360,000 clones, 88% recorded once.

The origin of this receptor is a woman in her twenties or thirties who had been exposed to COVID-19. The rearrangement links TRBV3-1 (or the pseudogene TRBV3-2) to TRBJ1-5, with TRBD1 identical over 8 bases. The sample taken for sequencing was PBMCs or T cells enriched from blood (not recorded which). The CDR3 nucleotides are TGTGCCAGCAGCCAAACAGGGGGGTATCAGCCCCAGCATTTT. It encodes CASSQTGGYQPQHF.